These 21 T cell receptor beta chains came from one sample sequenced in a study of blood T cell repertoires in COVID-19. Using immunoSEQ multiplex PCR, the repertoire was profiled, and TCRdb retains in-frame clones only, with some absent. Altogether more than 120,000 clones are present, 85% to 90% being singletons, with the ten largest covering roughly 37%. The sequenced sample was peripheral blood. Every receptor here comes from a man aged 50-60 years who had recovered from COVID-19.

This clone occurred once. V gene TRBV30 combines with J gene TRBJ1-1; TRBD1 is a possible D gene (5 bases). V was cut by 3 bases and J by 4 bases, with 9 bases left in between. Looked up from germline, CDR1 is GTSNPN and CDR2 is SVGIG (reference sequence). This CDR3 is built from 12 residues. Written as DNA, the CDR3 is TGTGCCTGGAGGTCGGGGGTCACTGAAGCTTTCTTT. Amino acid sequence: CAWRSGVTEAFF. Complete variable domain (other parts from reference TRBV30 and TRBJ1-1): SQTIHQWPATLVQPVGSPLSLECTVEGTSNPNLYWYRQAAGRGLQLLFYSVGIGQISSEVPQNLSASRPQDRQFILSSKKLLLSDSGFYLCAWRSGVTEAFFGQGTRLTVV.

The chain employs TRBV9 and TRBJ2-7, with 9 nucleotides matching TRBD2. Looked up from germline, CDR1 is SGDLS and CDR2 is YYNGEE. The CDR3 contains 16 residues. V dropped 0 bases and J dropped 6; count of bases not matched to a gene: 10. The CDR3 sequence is CASSVGEAGGPGEQYF. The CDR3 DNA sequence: TGTGCCAGCAGCGTAGGAGAGGCGGGGGGGCCCGGCGAGCAGTACTTC.

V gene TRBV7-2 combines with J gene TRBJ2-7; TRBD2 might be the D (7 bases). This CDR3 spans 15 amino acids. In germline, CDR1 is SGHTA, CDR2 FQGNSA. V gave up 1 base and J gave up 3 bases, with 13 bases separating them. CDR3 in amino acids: CASSLDGGGHYEQYF. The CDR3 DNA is TGTGCCAGCAGCTTAGATGGGGGGGGACACTACGAGCAGTACTTC.

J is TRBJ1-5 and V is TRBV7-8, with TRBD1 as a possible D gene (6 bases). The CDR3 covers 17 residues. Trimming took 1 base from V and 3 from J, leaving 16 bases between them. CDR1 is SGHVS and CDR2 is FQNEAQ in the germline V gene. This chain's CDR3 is CASSLESQGWDNQPQHF. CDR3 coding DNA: TGTGCCAGCAGCTTAGAGTCACAGGGTTGGGACAATCAGCCCCAGCATTTT. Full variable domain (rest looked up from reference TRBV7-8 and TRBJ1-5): GAGVSQSPRYKVAKRGQDVALRCDPISGHVSLFWYQQALGQGPEFLTYFQNEAQLDKSGLPSDRFFAERPEGSVSTLKIQRTQQEDSAVYLCASSLESQGWDNQPQHFGDGTRLSIL.

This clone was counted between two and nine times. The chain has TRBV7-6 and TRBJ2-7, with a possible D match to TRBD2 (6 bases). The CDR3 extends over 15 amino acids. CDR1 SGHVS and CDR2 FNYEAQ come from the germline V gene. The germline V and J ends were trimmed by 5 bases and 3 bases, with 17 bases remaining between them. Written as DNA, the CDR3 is TGTGCCAGCAGCCAAGGCGGGAACAGCTTCTACGAGCAGTACTTC. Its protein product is CASSQGGNSFYEQYF.

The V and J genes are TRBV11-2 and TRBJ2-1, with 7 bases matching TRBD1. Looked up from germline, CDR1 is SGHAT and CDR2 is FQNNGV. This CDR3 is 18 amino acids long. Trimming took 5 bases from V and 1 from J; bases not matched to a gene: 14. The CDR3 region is CASSARQGSLLSYNEQFF. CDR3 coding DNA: TGTGCCAGCAGCGCCCGACAGGGATCCCTATTATCCTACAATGAGCAGTTCTTC.

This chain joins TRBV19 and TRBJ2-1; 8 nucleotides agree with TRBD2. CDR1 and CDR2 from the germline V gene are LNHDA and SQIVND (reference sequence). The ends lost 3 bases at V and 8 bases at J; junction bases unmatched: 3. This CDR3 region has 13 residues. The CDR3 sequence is CASSIISGDEQFF. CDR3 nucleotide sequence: TGTGCCAGTAGTATTATTAGCGGGGATGAGCAGTTCTTC.

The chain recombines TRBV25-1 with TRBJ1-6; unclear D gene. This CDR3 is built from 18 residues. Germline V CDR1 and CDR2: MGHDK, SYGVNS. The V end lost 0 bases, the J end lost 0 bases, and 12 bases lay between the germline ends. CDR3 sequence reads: CASSEYEAQPSYNSPLHF. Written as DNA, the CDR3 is TGTGCCAGCAGTGAATATGAGGCACAACCCTCCTATAATTCACCCCTCCACTTT.

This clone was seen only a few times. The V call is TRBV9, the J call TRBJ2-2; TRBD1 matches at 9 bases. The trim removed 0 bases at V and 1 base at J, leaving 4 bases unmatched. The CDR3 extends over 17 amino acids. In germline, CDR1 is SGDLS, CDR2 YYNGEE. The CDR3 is CASSVVKTGGNTGELFF. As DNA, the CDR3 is TGTGCCAGCAGCGTAGTGAAGACAGGGGGGAACACCGGGGAGCTGTTTTTT.

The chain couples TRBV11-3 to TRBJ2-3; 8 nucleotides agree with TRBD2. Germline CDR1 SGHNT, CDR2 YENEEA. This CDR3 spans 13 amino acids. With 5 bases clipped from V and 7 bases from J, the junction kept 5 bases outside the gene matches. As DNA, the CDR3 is TGTGCCAGCAGCGTGGGACTAGAAAATACGCAGTATTTT. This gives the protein CASSVGLENTQYF.

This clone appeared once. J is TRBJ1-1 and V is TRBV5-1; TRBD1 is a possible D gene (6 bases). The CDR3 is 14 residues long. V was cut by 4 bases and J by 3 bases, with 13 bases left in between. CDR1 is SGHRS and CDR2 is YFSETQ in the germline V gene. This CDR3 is CASSLGQTYTEAFF. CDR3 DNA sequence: TGCGCCAGCAGCCTAGGACAGACTTACACTGAAGCTTTCTTT.

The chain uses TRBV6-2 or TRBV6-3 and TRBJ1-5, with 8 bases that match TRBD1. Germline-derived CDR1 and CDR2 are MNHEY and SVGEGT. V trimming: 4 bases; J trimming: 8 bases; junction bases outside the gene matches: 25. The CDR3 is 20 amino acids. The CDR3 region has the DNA TGTGCCAGCAGTTCCCGCTATTCTTCGGCACAGGGGGGGCTTGGGGAGCCCCAGCATTTT. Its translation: CASSSRYSSAQGGLGEPQHF.

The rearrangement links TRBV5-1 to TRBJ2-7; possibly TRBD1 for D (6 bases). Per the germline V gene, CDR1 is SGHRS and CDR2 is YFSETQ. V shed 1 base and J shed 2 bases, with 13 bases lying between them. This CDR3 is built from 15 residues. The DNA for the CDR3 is TGCGCCAGCAGCTTGTACCGGGACACAACCTACGAGCAGTACTTC. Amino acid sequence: CASSLYRDTTYEQYF. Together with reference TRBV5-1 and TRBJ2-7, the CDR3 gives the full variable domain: KAGVTQTPRYLIKTRGQQVTLSCSPISGHRSVSWYQQTPGQGLQFLFEYFSETQRNKGNFPGRFSGRQFSNSRSEMNVSTLELGDSALYLCASSLYRDTTYEQYFGPGTRLTVT.

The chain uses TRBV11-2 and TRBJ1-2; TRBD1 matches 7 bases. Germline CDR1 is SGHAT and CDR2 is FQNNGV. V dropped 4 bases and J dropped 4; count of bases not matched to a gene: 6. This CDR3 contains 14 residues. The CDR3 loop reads CASSSGTELYGYTF. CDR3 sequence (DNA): TGTGCCAGCAGCTCCGGGACAGAGCTCTATGGCTACACCTTC.

The CDR3 coding sequence is TGTGCCAGCAGTTACCAACTAGCGGGGGTCCAAGAGACCCAGTACTTC. This encodes CASSYQLAGVQETQYF. The chain employs TRBV6-2 or TRBV6-3 and TRBJ2-5; TRBD2 matches 11 bases. Trimming cost V 2 bases and J 1 base; bases outside gene matches: 3. CDR1 and CDR2 from the germline V gene are MNHEY and SVGEGT. This CDR3 has 16 amino acids.

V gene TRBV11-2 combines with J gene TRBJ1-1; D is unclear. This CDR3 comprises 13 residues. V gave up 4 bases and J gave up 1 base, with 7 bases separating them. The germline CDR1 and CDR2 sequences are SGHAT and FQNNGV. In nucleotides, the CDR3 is TGTGCCAGCAGCTACCGGTGGAACACTGAAGCTTTCTTT. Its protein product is CASSYRWNTEAFF. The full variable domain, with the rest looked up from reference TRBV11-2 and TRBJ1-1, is EAGVAQSPRYKIIEKRQSVAFWCNPISGHATLYWYQQILGQGPKLLIQFQNNGVVDDSQLPKDRFSAERLKGVDSTLKIQPAKLEDSAVYLCASSYRWNTEAFFGQGTRLTVV.

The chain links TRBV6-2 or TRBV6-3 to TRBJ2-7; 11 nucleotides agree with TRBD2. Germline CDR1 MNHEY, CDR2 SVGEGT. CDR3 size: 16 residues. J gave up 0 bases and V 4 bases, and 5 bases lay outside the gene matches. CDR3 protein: CASSSITSGGSYEQYF. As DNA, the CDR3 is TGTGCCAGCAGTTCCATTACTAGCGGGGGCTCCTACGAGCAGTACTTC.

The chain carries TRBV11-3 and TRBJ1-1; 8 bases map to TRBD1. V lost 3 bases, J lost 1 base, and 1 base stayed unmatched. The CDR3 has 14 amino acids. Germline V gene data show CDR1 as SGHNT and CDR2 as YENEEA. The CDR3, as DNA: TGTGCCAGCAGCTTTACAGGGGGGAACACTGAAGCTTTCTTT. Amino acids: CASSFTGGNTEAFF.

In DNA form, the CDR3 reads TGTGCCAGCAGCTTGGCCGGAGGAGATTCTGGAGCTTTCTTT. As protein: CASSLAGGDSGAFF. The J gene is TRBJ1-1, the V gene TRBV5-6; D remains ambiguous. Germline lookup yields CDR1 SGHDT and CDR2 YYEEEE. Trimming left V 0 bases short and J 10 bases short, with 16 bases between. This CDR3 region has 14 residues.

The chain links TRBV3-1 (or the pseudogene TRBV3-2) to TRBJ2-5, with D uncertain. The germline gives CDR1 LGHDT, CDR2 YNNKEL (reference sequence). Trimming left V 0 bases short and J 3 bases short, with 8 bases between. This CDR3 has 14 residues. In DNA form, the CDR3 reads TGTGCCAGCAGCCAAGATTGGGCTAAAGAGACCCAGTACTTC. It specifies CASSQDWAKETQYF.

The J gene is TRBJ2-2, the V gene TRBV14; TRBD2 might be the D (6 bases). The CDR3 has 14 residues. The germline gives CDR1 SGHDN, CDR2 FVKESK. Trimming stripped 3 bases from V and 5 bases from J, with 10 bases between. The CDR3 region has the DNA TGTGCCAGCAGCCACGCGGGACGGACCGGGGAGCTGTTTTTT. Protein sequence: CASSHAGRTGELFF.